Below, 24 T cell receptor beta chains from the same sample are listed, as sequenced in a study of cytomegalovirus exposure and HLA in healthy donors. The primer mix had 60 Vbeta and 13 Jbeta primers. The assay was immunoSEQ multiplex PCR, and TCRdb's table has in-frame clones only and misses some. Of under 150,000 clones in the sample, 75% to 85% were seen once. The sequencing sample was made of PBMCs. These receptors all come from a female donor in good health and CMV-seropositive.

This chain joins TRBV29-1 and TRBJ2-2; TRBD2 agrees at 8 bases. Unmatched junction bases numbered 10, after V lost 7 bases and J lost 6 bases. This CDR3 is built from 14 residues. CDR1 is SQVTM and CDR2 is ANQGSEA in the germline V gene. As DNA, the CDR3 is TGCAGCGCTCTTTTTTGGACTAGCCCCGGGGAGCTGTTTTTT. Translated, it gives CSALFWTSPGELFF.

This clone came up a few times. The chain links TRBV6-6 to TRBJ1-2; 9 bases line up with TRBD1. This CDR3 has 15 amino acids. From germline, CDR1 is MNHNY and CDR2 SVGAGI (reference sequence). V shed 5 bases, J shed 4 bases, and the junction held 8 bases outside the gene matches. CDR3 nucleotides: TGTGCCAGCAGTGCTGGGACAGGGTCCTTCTATGGCTACACCTTC. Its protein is CASSAGTGSFYGYTF.

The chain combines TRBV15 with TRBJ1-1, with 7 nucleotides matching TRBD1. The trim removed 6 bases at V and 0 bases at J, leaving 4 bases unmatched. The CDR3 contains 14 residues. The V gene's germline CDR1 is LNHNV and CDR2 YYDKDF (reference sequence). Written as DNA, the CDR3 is TGTGCCACCAGACTGACAGGGATGAACACTGAAGCTTTCTTT. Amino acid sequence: CATRLTGMNTEAFF.

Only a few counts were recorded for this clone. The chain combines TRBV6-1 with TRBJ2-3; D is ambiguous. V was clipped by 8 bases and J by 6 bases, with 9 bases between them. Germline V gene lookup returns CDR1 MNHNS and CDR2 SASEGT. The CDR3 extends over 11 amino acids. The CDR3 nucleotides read TGTGCCAGCGGATGGGCGGATACGCAGTATTTT. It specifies CASGWADTQYF.

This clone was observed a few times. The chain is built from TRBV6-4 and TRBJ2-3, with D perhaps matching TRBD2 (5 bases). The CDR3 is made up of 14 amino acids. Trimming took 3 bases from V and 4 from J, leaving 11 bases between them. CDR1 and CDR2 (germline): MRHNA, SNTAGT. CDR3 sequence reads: CASSELVGSDTQYF. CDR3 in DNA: TGTGCCAGCAGTGAACTAGTCGGTTCAGATACGCAGTATTTT.

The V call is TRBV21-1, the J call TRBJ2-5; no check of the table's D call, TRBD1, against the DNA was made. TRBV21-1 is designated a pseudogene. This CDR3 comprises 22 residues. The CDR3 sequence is CASSYTTHGQGRLWGDKETQYF. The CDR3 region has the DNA TGTGCCAGCAGCTATACGACCCACGGACAGGGAAGGCTTTGGGGTGATAAAGAGACCCAGTACTTC.

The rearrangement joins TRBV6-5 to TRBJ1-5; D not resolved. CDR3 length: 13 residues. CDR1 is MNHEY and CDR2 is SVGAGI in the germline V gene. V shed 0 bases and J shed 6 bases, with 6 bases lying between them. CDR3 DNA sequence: TGTGCCAGCAGTTACTCGAGTGTTCAGCCCCAGCATTTT. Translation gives CASSYSSVQPQHF.

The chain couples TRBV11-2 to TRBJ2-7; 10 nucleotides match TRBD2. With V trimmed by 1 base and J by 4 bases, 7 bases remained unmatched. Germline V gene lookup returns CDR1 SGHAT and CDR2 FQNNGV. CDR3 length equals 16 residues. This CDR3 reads CASSLVRSGREYEQYF. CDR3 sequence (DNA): TGTGCCAGCAGCTTAGTGAGGAGCGGGAGGGAATACGAGCAGTACTTC.

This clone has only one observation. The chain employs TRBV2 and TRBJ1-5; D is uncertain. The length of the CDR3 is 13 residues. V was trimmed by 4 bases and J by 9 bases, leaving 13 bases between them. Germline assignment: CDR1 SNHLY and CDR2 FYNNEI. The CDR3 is CASSGPTGLPQHF. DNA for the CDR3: TGTGCCAGCAGTGGCCCTACGGGGTTGCCCCAGCATTTT.

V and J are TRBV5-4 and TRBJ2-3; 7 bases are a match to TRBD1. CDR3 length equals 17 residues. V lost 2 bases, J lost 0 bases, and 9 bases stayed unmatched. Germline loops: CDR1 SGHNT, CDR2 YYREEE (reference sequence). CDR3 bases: TGTGCCAGCAGCTTACCGACAGGGACCTTTAGCACAGATACGCAGTATTTT. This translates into CASSLPTGTFSTDTQYF.

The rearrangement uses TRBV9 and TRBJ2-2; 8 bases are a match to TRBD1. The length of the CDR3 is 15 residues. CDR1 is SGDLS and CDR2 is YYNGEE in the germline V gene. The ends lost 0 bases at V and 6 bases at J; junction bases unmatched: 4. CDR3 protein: CASSVVQGGSGELFF. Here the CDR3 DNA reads TGTGCCAGCAGCGTAGTACAGGGGGGATCCGGGGAGCTGTTTTTT.

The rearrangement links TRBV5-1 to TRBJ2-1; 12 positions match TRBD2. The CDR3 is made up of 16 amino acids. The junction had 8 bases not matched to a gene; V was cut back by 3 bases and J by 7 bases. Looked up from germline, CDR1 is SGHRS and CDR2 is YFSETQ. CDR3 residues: CASSWSTSGSGNEQFF. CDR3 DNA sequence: TGCGCCAGCAGCTGGTCGACTAGCGGGAGTGGTAATGAGCAGTTCTTC.

CDR3 sequence reads: CASSRQVSGTEAFF. The CDR3 DNA is TGTGCCAGCTCCCGGCAGGTCTCGGGGACTGAAGCTTTCTTT. The chain links TRBV5-5 to TRBJ1-1; D uncertain. Germline-derived CDR1 and CDR2 are SGHKS and YYEKEE (reference sequence). The ends were cut back, 7 bases at V and 5 bases at J, with 18 bases in the middle. CDR3 size: 14 residues.

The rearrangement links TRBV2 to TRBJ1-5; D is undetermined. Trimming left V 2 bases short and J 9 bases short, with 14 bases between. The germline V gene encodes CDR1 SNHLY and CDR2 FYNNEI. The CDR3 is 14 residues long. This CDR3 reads CASSESVSVSPQHF. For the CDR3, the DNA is TGTGCCAGCAGTGAATCCGTTTCGGTTTCGCCCCAGCATTTT.

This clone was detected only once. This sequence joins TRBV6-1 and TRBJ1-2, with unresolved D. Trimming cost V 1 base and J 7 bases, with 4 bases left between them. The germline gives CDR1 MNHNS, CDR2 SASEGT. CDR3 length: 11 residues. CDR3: CASSEVSGYTF. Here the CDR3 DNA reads TGTGCCAGCAGTGAAGTGAGTGGCTACACCTTC.

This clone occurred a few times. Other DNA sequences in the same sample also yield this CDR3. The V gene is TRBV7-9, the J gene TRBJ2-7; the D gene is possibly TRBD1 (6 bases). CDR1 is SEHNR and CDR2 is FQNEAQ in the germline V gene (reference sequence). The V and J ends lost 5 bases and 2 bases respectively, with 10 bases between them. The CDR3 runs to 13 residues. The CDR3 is CASSPQGPYEQYF. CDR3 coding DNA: TGTGCCAGCAGCCCACAGGGTCCCTACGAGCAGTACTTC.

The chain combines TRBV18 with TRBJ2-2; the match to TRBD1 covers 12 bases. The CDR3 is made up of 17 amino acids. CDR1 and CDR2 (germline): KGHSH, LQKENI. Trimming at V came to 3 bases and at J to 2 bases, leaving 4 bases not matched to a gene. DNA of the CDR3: TGTGCCAGCTCACCCTACGGGACAGGGGGCAACACCGGGGAGCTGTTTTTT. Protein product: CASSPYGTGGNTGELFF.

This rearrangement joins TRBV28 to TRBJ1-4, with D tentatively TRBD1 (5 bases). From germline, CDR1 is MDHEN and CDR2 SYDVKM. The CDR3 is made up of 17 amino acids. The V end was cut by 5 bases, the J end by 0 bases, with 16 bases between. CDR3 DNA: TGTGCCAGCAGTGTGACAGTGCCAACCTCAACTAATGAAAAACTGTTTTTT. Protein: CASSVTVPTSTNEKLFF. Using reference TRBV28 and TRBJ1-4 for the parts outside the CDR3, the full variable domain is DVKVTQSSRYLVKRTGEKVFLECVQDMDHENMFWYRQDPGLGLRLIYFSYDVKMKEKGDIPEGYSVSREKKERFSLILESASTNQTSMYLCASSVTVPTSTNEKLFFGSGTQLSVL.

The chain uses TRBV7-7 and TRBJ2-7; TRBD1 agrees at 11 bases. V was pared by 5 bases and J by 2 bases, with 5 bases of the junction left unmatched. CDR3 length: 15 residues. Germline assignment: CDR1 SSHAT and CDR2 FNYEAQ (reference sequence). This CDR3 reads CASSNGQGAPYEQYF. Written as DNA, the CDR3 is TGTGCCAGCAGCAACGGACAGGGGGCTCCCTACGAGCAGTACTTC.

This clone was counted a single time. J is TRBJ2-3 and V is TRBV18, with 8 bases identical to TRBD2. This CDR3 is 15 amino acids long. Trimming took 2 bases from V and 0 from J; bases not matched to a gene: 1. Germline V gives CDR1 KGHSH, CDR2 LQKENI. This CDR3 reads CASSPAGGSTDTQYF. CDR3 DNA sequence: TGTGCCAGCTCACCAGCGGGAGGTAGCACAGATACGCAGTATTTT.

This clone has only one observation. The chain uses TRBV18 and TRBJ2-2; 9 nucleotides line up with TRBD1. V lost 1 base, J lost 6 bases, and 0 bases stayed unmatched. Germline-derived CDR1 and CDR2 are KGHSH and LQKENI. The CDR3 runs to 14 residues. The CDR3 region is CASSPRQGAGELFF. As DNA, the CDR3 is TGTGCCAGCTCACCACGACAGGGGGCCGGGGAGCTGTTTTTT.

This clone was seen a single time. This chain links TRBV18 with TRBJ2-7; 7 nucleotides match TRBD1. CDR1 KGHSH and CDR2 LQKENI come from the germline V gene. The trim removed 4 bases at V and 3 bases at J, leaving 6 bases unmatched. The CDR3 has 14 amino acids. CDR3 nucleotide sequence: TGTGCCAGCTCACTGCCGGGACAGAACTACGAGCAGTACTTC. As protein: CASSLPGQNYEQYF.

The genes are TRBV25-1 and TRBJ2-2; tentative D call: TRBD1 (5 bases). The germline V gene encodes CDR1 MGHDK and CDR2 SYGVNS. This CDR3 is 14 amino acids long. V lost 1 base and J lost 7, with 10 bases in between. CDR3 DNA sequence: TGTGCCAGCAGTGAATGGGGCAGGGTCGGGGAGCTGTTTTTT. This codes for CASSEWGRVGELFF.

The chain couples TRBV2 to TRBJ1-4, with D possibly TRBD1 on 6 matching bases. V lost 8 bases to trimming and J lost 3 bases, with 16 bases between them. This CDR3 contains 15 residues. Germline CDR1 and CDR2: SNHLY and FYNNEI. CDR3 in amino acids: CASDRSLGANEKLFF. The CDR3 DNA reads TGTGCCAGCGACAGGAGCCTGGGAGCTAATGAAAAACTGTTTTTT.